This TCR beta chain derives from a study of CXCR3-negative and CXCR3-positive naive CD8 T cells. Concerning this clonotype: Its antigen is undetermined.

Overall study results and limits: Relative to CXCR3-negative naive cells, CXCR3-positive naive cells had more hydrophobic TRB CDR3s. Diversity was high in both naive subsets and much lower in memory cells. Partly lower CXCR3 expression followed cryopreservation, and most assays relied on fresh PBMCs. CD5 surface expression was similar among naive subsets, and TCR strength was estimated by inference from TRB CDR3 properties.

The CDR3 consists of 13 residues. The TRB libraries of cDNA were built by UMI-labeled 5' RACE. TCRdb reprocessed the 5' RACE reads, keeping one entry per CDR3 protein, no DNA. This table lists nearly 110,000 distinct CDR3 sequences. CD45RO-CCR7+CD27+CD95- marked naive CD8+ T cells. Sequenced: naive CXCR3+ CD8+ T cells from blood. Subset indicated: CD45RO-CCR7+CD27+CD95- naive CD8+ T cells expressing CXCR3 (TNR3+). The chain recombines TRBV12-3 or TRBV12-4 with TRBJ2-7; TCRdb's D call, TRBD1, is unchecked because there is no DNA. The clonotype originates from a human donor in good health. Some clones in this sample may be carry-over from other donors' samples. CDR3 sequence reads: CASSPNRAYEQYF.